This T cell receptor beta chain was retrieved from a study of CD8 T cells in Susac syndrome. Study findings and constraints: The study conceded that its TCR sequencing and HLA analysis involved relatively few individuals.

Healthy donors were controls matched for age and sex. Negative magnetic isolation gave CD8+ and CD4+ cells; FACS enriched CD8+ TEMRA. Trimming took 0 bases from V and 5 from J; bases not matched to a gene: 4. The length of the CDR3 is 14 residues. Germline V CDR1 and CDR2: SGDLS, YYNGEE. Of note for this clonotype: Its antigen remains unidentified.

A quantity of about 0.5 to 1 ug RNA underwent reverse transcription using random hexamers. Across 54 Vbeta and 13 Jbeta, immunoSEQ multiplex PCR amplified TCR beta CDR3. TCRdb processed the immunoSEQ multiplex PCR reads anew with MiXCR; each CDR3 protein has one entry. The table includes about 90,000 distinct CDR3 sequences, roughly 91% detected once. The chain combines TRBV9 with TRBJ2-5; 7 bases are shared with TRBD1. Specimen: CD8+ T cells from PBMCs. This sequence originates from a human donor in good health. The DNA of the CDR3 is TGTGCCAGCAGCGTAGAGGGGGCGGCCGAGACCCAGTACTTC. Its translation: CASSVEGAAETQYF.